The 24 T cell receptor beta chains listed next were all sequenced from one sample in a study of blood T cell repertoires in COVID-19. TCRdb's table, derived via immunoSEQ multiplex PCR, lists solely in-frame clones and lacks some. The repertoire holds about 400,000 clones, with under 90% as singletons. The sequenced material came from PBMCs or T cells enriched from blood (not recorded which). The receptors originated from a woman in her twenties or thirties who had recovered from COVID-19.

The chain is built from TRBV19 and TRBJ2-2; D remains ambiguous. This CDR3 comprises 13 residues. V shed 10 bases and J shed 0 bases, with 9 bases lying between them. Germline assignment: CDR1 LNHDA and CDR2 SQIVND (reference sequence). The CDR3 bases are TGTGCCATCCGGTTAGCGAACACCGGGGAGCTGTTTTTT. Protein sequence: CAIRLANTGELFF. Filled out from reference TRBV19 and TRBJ2-2, the complete variable domain reads DGGITQSPKYLFRKEGQNVTLSCEQNLNHDAMYWYRQDPGQGLRLIYYSQIVNDFQKGDIAEGYSVSREKKESFPLTVTSAQKNPTAFYLCAIRLANTGELFFGEGSRLTVL.

The J gene is TRBJ2-7, the V gene TRBV7-9; D unresolved. V lost 1 base and J 12 bases, leaving 19 bases between the germline ends. Germline CDR1 is SEHNR and CDR2 is FQNEAQ (reference sequence). This CDR3 has 14 amino acids. CDR3 loop: CASSLVPLEDTMYF. The CDR3, as DNA: TGTGCCAGCAGCTTAGTACCGCTAGAGGATACCATGTACTTC.

V gene TRBV5-4 combines with J gene TRBJ2-7; possibly TRBD1 for D (6 bases). Trimming took off 0 bases at V and 6 bases at J, with 13 bases between the two ends. Germline lookup yields CDR1 SGHNT and CDR2 YYREEE (reference sequence). This CDR3 is 14 amino acids long. The CDR3 nucleotides are TGTGCCAGCAGCTTGGCCTTGGCAGGGGCCGAGCAGTACTTC. Its translation is CASSLALAGAEQYF.

J is TRBJ1-2 and V is TRBV21-1; whether TRBD1, the table's D call, matches the DNA was not checked. TRBV21-1 is noted as a pseudogene. The CDR3 totals 15 residues. For the CDR3, the DNA is TGTGCCAGCAGCAAATCCGGGACAGCCTCGGTCGGCTACACCTTC. As protein: CASSKSGTASVGYTF.

The gene calls are TRBV12-5 and TRBJ1-3, with D possibly being TRBD1 (5 bases). Trimming stripped 0 bases from V and 4 bases from J, with 13 bases between. Germline values: CDR1 LGHNT, CDR2 FRNRAP. The CDR3 runs to 16 residues. The chain's CDR3 is CASGLVTGPSGNTIYF. The CDR3 coding sequence is TGTGCTAGTGGTTTGGTAACAGGCCCCAGCGGAAACACCATATATTTT.

This sequence joins TRBV7-9 and TRBJ2-3, with TRBD2 matching over 7 bases. The germline gives CDR1 SEHNR, CDR2 FQNEAQ (reference sequence). J lost 6 bases, V lost 10 bases, and 7 bases had no gene match. This CDR3 has 12 amino acids. The CDR3 reads CATREGMDTQYF. CDR3 bases: TGTGCCACCAGGGAGGGGATGGATACGCAGTATTTT. The whole variable domain, filled in from reference TRBV7-9 and TRBJ2-3, reads DTGVSQNPRHKITKRGQNVTFRCDPISEHNRLYWYRQTLGQGPEFLTYFQNEAQLEKSRLLSDRFSAERPKGSFSTLEIQRTEQGDSAMYLCATREGMDTQYFGPGTRLTVL.

The V and J genes are TRBV5-1 and TRBJ1-1; no clear D gene. The V and J ends lost 1 base and 7 bases respectively, with 17 bases between them. The germline gives CDR1 SGHRS, CDR2 YFSETQ. The CDR3 has 15 residues. The CDR3 coding sequence is TGCGCCAGCAGCTTGCGAGATCGGGGTCGCGGTGAAGCTTTCTTT. It is translated as CASSLRDRGRGEAFF.

This sequence joins TRBV9 and TRBJ2-2; 10 nucleotides line up with TRBD2. Unmatched junction bases numbered 8, after V lost 0 bases and J lost 6 bases. Germline V CDR1 and CDR2: SGDLS, YYNGEE. CDR3 size: 17 residues. In nucleotides, the CDR3 is TGTGCCAGCAGCGTAGCTATGAGCGGGAGGGTCGCCGGGGAGCTGTTTTTT. Encoded protein: CASSVAMSGRVAGELFF.

The gene calls are TRBV28 and TRBJ2-3, with TRBD1 matching 8 bases. This CDR3 is built from 15 residues. CDR1 MDHEN and CDR2 SYDVKM come from the germline V gene. V was clipped by 5 bases and J by 2 bases; unmatched bases: 6. CDR3 in DNA: TGTGCCAGCAGTCCTCGGGACAGGTACACAGATACGCAGTATTTT. This sequence encodes CASSPRDRYTDTQYF.

With regard to this clone: Different DNA sequences within this sample yield the same CDR3. The chain employs TRBV19 and TRBJ2-7; D possibly corresponds to TRBD2 (5 bases). V dropped 2 bases and J dropped 3 bases, with 8 bases sitting between them. The germline V gene has CDR1 LNHDA and CDR2 SQIVND (reference sequence). The CDR3 has 13 amino acids. For the CDR3, the DNA is TGTGCCAGTAGTATATCAACTAGCTACGAGCAGTACTTC. Its translation is CASSISTSYEQYF.

This chain uses TRBV28 with TRBJ1-2; D is undetermined. Germline loops: CDR1 MDHEN, CDR2 SYDVKM. The V gene lost 7 bases and the J gene lost 7 bases, with 13 bases spanning the gap. CDR3 size: 12 residues. The DNA of the CDR3 is TGTGCCAGCACCTCTCGAGTGCGTGGCTACACCTTC. It yields the protein CASTSRVRGYTF.

This clone was seen only once. The V gene is TRBV4-2, the J gene TRBJ1-2; 7 bases agree with TRBD1. Germline assignment: CDR1 LGHNA and CDR2 YNFKEQ. The CDR3 totals 14 residues. V lost 4 bases, J lost 4 bases, and 6 bases stayed unmatched. CDR3 coding DNA: TGTGCCAGCAGCCCGGACAGGTGGTCCTATGGCTACACCTTC. Amino acids: CASSPDRWSYGYTF.

The V gene is TRBV27, the J gene TRBJ1-1; TRBD1 is a possible D gene (6 bases). Germline loops: CDR1 MNHEY, CDR2 SMNVEV (reference sequence). This CDR3 has 14 residues. Trimming left V 1 base short and J 5 bases short, with 11 bases between. The CDR3 spells CASSLYLGATEAFF. In DNA form, the CDR3 reads TGTGCCAGCAGTTTATATCTGGGGGCGACTGAAGCTTTCTTT.

The rearrangement joins TRBV12-3 or TRBV12-4 to TRBJ1-1, with D possibly being TRBD1 (5 bases). Trimming took off 5 bases at V and 0 bases at J, with 7 bases between the two ends. This CDR3 spans 13 amino acids. The chain's CDR3 is CASSRQLNTEAFF. In nucleotides, the CDR3 is TGTGCCAGCAGTCGACAGTTGAACACTGAAGCTTTCTTT.

The chain has TRBV5-4 and TRBJ1-1; a possible D gene is TRBD1 (5 bases). V lost 6 bases and J lost 1, with 10 bases in between. The length of the CDR3 is 13 residues. Germline V gene lookup returns CDR1 SGHNT and CDR2 YYREEE (reference sequence). DNA for the CDR3: TGTGCCAGCAACCAGGGAGGGAACACTGAAGCTTTCTTT. This translates into CASNQGGNTEAFF.

The rearrangement uses TRBV24-1 and TRBJ1-2, with 11 bases fitting TRBD1. Looked up from germline, CDR1 is KGHDR and CDR2 is SFDVKD. Losses at the gene ends were 5 bases for V and 6 bases for J; bases not matched to a gene: 7. The CDR3 spans 15 residues. The CDR3 reads CATSARDRGWHGYTF. In DNA, the CDR3 is TGTGCCACCAGTGCCCGGGACAGGGGGTGGCATGGCTACACCTTC.

The V and J genes are TRBV30 and TRBJ2-1; the D gene is possibly TRBD2 (6 bases). CDR3 length: 11 amino acids. The V end lost 3 bases, the J end lost 9 bases, and 9 bases lay between the germline ends. The germline V gene has CDR1 GTSNPN and CDR2 SVGIG (reference sequence). For the CDR3, the DNA is TGTGCCTGGAGGATCGGGGGTGAGCAGTTCTTC. Translated: CAWRIGGEQFF.

The chain combines TRBV27 with TRBJ1-1, with TRBD1 matching 9 bases. The germline gives CDR1 MNHEY, CDR2 SMNVEV (reference sequence). The CDR3 runs 15 residues. After removal of 3 bases from V and 0 bases from J, the junction contained 2 bases not matched to a gene. The DNA for the CDR3 is TGTGCCAGCAGTTTGGACAGGGGATTGAACACTGAAGCTTTCTTT. Amino acids: CASSLDRGLNTEAFF.

This clone was seen a handful of times. This rearrangement joins TRBV29-1 to TRBJ2-2; a possible D gene is TRBD1 (7 bases). CDR3 length: 14 amino acids. V was pared by 4 bases and J by 3 bases, with 12 bases between. CDR1 and CDR2 (germline): SQVTM, ANQGSEA. CDR3 nucleotide sequence: TGCAGCGTTGTTGTCAGGGGGGACACCGGGGAGCTGTTTTTT. Translation gives CSVVVRGDTGELFF.

This clone has only a few counts. The CDR3 nucleotides read TGTGCCAGCAGCCAAGATATCGGCGGGGGGTCGGGAGGTACGCAGTATTTT. This encodes CASSQDIGGGSGGTQYF. This sequence joins TRBV4-2 and TRBJ2-3; 8 bases agree with TRBD2. CDR3 size: 17 residues. Germline CDR1 is LGHNA and CDR2 is YNFKEQ. V dropped 0 bases and J dropped 8; count of bases not matched to a gene: 13.

The chain employs TRBV25-1 and TRBJ1-4; D perhaps matches TRBD1 (6 bases). Looked up from germline, CDR1 is MGHDK and CDR2 is SYGVNS. The ends were cut back, 6 bases at V and 10 bases at J, with 12 bases in the middle. The CDR3 is made up of 12 amino acids. The CDR3 sequence is CASRQGFGKLFF. The CDR3 nucleotides are TGTGCCAGCAGACAGGGTTTTGGAAAACTGTTTTTT.

The gene calls are TRBV20-1 and TRBJ2-5; D unresolved. The CDR3 covers 12 residues. Germline V gene data show CDR1 as DFQATT and CDR2 as SNEGSKA (reference sequence). The V gene lost 3 bases and the J gene lost 4 bases, with 9 bases spanning the gap. In nucleotides, the CDR3 is TGCAGTGCTAGTAACAGTCTAGAGACCCAGTACTTC. Its protein product is CSASNSLETQYF.

The CDR3 nucleotides read TGTGCCAGCAGTTTTGGGCCTCCAAATAGCAATCAGCCCCAGCATTTT. Its translation is CASSFGPPNSNQPQHF. The chain joins TRBV28 to TRBJ1-5; D remains ambiguous. Germline V gene data show CDR1 as MDHEN and CDR2 as SYDVKM. The CDR3 spans 16 residues. V was shortened by 3 bases and J by 0 bases, with 12 bases between the two germline ends.

The V and J genes are TRBV4-2 and TRBJ2-2; 9 bases agree with TRBD2. CDR1 is LGHNA, CDR2 YNFKEQ, per germline. CDR3 length: 18 amino acids. With 4 bases clipped from V and 5 bases from J, the junction kept 14 bases outside the gene matches. In DNA form, the CDR3 reads TGTGCCAGCAGCCCCCTGGGTGGCGGGGGGGCGAGTACCGGGGAGCTGTTTTTT. This sequence encodes CASSPLGGGGASTGELFF.